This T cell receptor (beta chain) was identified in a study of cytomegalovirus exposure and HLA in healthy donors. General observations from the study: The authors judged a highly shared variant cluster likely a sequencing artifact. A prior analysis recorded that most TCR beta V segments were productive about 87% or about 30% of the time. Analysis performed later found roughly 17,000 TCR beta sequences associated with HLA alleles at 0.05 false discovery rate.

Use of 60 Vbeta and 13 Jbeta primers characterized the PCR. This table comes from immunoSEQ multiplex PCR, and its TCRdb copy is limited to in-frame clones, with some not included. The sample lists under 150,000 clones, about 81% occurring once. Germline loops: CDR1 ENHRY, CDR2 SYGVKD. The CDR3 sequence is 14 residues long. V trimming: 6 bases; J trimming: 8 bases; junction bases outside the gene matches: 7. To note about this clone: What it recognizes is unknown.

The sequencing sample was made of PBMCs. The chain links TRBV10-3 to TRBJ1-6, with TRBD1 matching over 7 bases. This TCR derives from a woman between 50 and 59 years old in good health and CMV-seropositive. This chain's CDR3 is CAISIQGLDSPLHF. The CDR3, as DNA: TGTGCCATCAGCATACAGGGGCTGGATTCACCCCTCCACTTT.